The rows below give T cell receptor beta chains drawn from one sample of a study of blood T cell repertoires in COVID-19. Measured with immunoSEQ multiplex PCR; TCRdb has only the in-frame clones, and not every one. The table lists 200,000 to 250,000 clones, approximately 89% of them singletons. The sequenced sample consisted of peripheral blood. Receptors originate from a woman between 25 and 40 years old with COVID-19, enrolled during active disease. Both conserved end residues are part of each CDR3. D genes are given only for firm matches. The size field is filled for only some rows; it gives once, few, many or a size class.

>TRBJ1-1|.|TRBV25-1|.
CASSSYGIGYLTEAFF
TGTGCCAGCAGTTCCTACGGGATCGGTTATCTCACTGAAGCTTTCTTT
>TRBJ2-7|.|TRBV6-1|.
CASSEDGSWGNYEQYF
TGTGCCAGCAGTGAGGACGGAAGTTGGGGCAATTACGAGCAGTACTTC
>TRBJ1-5|.|TRBV18|TRBD1
CASSTPDRDQPQHF
TGTGCCAGCTCAACACCGGACAGGGATCAGCCCCAGCATTTT
>TRBJ1-4|.|TRBV5-1|TRBD1
CASRPLGQGQGGEKLFF
TGCGCCAGCAGGCCCTTGGGACAGGGACAGGGTGGTGAAAAACTGTTTTTT
>TRBJ2-4|.|TRBV6-2/TRBV6-3|TRBD1
CASSYGTDKNIQYF
TGTGCCAGCAGTTACGGGACAGACAAAAACATTCAGTACTTC
>TRBJ2-5|.|TRBV4-3|TRBD2
CASSQDYIFSGNAQYF
TGCGCCAGCAGCCAAGATTATATATTTAGCGGGAATGCGCAGTACTTC
>TRBJ1-3|few|TRBV28|.
CASNTVSGNTIYF
TGTGCCAGCAACACCGTCTCTGGAAACACCATATATTTT
>TRBJ2-3|.|TRBV30|TRBD1
CAWSALRGQVTDTQYF
TGTGCCTGGAGTGCCCTCAGGGGGCAAGTTACAGATACGCAGTATTTT
>TRBJ1-5|few|TRBV19|.
CASRDDSLNQPQHF
TGTGCCAGTAGGGACGACAGCCTCAATCAGCCCCAGCATTTT
>TRBJ2-1|.|TRBV24-1|.
CATRAGSRVYNEQFF
TGTGCCACCAGGGCGGGAAGTAGGGTCTACAATGAGCAGTTCTTC
>TRBJ2-2|.|TRBV29-1|.
CSVGPRAGGTGELFF
TGCAGCGTTGGTCCGAGGGCAGGGGGGACCGGGGAGCTGTTTTTT
>TRBJ2-3|.|TRBV25-1|TRBD1
CASSWDRELTDTQYF
TGTGCCAGCAGCTGGGACAGGGAGTTAACAGATACGCAGTATTTT
>TRBJ1-2|.|TRBV28|.
CASSPISTGSYTF
TGTGCCAGCAGTCCCATCTCAACAGGCAGCTACACCTTC
>TRBJ1-4|.|TRBV4-3|TRBD1
CASSQDWDREVAREKLFF
TGCGCCAGCAGCCAAGATTGGGACAGGGAGGTTGCGAGAGAAAAACTGTTTTTT
>TRBJ2-2|.|TRBV11-3|TRBD2
CASSFYAGGTGELFF
TGTGCCAGCAGCTTTTATGCGGGGGGCACCGGGGAGCTGTTTTTT
>TRBJ2-1|.|TRBV10-2|TRBD2
CASRYSLGGEDNEQFF
TGCGCCAGCAGATATTCCCTCGGGGGGGAAGACAATGAGCAGTTCTTC
>TRBJ1-4|.|TRBV4-2|.
CASSQAGATNEKLFF
TGTGCCAGCAGCCAAGCGGGAGCAACTAATGAAAAACTGTTTTTT
>TRBJ2-1|.|TRBV5-4|.
CASSLDVLSYNEQFF
TGTGCCAGCAGCTTGGATGTACTTTCCTACAATGAGCAGTTCTTC
>TRBJ1-3|once|TRBV28|.
CASTLDGFSGNTIYF
TGTGCCAGCACCCTAGACGGTTTCTCTGGAAACACCATATATTTT
>TRBJ2-3|.|TRBV19|TRBD2
CASSILAGGKTDTQYF
TGTGCCAGTAGTATACTAGCGGGGGGTAAGACAGATACGCAGTATTTT
>TRBJ2-1|.|TRBV5-1|.
CASSFSSATASGNEQFF
TGCGCCAGCAGCTTCTCTAGCGCCACCGCCTCGGGCAATGAGCAGTTCTTC
>TRBJ2-5|.|TRBV24-1|TRBD2
CATSDSPSGRQETQYF
TGTGCCACCAGTGACAGTCCTAGCGGGCGTCAAGAGACCCAGTACTTC
>TRBJ2-2|.|TRBV7-7|.
CASSSGNTGELFF
TGTGCTAGCAGCTCAGGGAACACCGGGGAGCTGTTTTTT
>TRBJ1-4|.|TRBV7-9|.
CASTREGVEEKLFF
TGTGCCAGCACCCGGGAGGGGGTCGAGGAAAAACTGTTTTTT
>TRBJ2-1|.|TRBV5-1|.
CASSPGTGPNEQFF
TGCGCCAGCAGCCCAGGGACTGGCCCCAATGAGCAGTTCTTC
>TRBJ1-1|.|TRBV6-5|.
CASSQGPSMNTEAFF
TGTGCCAGCAGCCAGGGCCCCAGCATGAACACTGAAGCTTTCTTT
>TRBJ1-1|.|TRBV2|.
CASSEDRPPEAFF
TGTGCCAGCAGTGAAGACAGGCCCCCTGAAGCTTTCTTT
>TRBJ2-1|once|TRBV11-2|.
CASSLARGFGEQFF
TGTGCCAGCAGCTTAGCCAGGGGCTTTGGTGAGCAGTTCTTC
>TRBJ2-7|.|TRBV4-3|TRBD2
CASSRQIAGEAYEQYF
TGCGCCAGCAGCCGACAAATAGCGGGGGAGGCCTACGAGCAGTACTTC
>TRBJ1-5|once|TRBV28|TRBD1
CASSLGQINQPQHF
TGTGCCAGCAGTCTGGGACAGATCAATCAGCCCCAGCATTTT
>TRBJ2-2|.|TRBV7-9|.
CASNLGGNTGELFF
TGTGCCAGCAACTTGGGAGGGAACACCGGGGAGCTGTTTTTT
>TRBJ2-1|.|TRBV29-1|.
CSVAQGRYNEQFF
TGCAGCGTTGCCCAGGGTCGGTACAATGAGCAGTTCTTC
>TRBJ1-2|.|TRBV25-1|.
CASSESSLYGYTF
TGTGCCAGCAGTGAATCTAGCTTATATGGCTACACCTTC
>TRBJ1-3|.|TRBV4-1|TRBD1
CASSQAGGSGNTIYF
TGCGCCAGCAGCCAAGCAGGGGGCAGCGGAAACACCATATATTTT
>TRBJ1-1|once|TRBV19|.
CASRAHTEAFF
TGTGCCAGTAGGGCCCACACTGAAGCTTTCTTT
>TRBJ1-1|.|TRBV5-6|.
CASSQTGTEAFF
TGTGCCAGCAGCCAGACAGGCACTGAAGCTTTCTTT
>TRBJ2-7|.|TRBV18|.
CASSPDLAESYEQYF
TGTGCCAGCTCACCCGACTTGGCAGAGAGCTACGAGCAGTACTTC
>TRBJ2-2|.|TRBV5-8|.
CASLNNRLNGYGELFF
TGTGCCAGTCTCAATAACCGACTTAACGGGTACGGGGAGCTGTTTTTT
>TRBJ2-7|.|TRBV11-2|TRBD1
CASSLGTGGSYEQYF
TGTGCCAGCAGCTTAGGGACAGGGGGCAGCTACGAGCAGTACTTC
>TRBJ2-3|once|TRBV9|.
CASSSGARGFTDTQYF
TGTGCCAGCAGCTCAGGGGCCAGAGGTTTCACAGATACGCAGTATTTT
>TRBJ2-5|.|TRBV7-9|TRBD2
CASSYSGSQQETQYF
TGTGCCAGCAGCTATAGCGGGAGTCAACAAGAGACCCAGTACTTC
>TRBJ2-7|few|TRBV7-8|.
CASSLSFQASSYEQYF
TGTGCCAGCAGCTTAAGTTTCCAAGCGAGCTCCTACGAGCAGTACTTC
>TRBJ2-2|.|TRBV19|.
CASSPPERTGELFF
TGTGCCAGTAGCCCCCCAGAGAGGACCGGGGAGCTGTTTTTT
>TRBJ2-3|once|TRBV19|TRBD1
CASRAGTDHTDTQYF
TGTGCCAGTAGGGCCGGGACAGACCACACAGATACGCAGTATTTT
>TRBJ2-7|.|TRBV6-5|TRBD1
CASRRTGAYEQYF
TGTGCCAGCAGACGGACAGGGGCCTACGAGCAGTACTTC
>TRBJ2-3|.|TRBV11-2|.
CASSLATGPTDTQYF
TGTGCCAGCAGCTTAGCGACAGGACCCACAGATACGCAGTATTTT
>TRBJ2-3|.|TRBV10-2|TRBD2
CASRSPQTSADTQYF
TGCGCCAGCAGATCACCCCAAACTAGCGCAGATACGCAGTATTTT
>TRBJ1-4|.|TRBV10-1|.
CASSEAVGAGEKLFF
TGCGCCAGCAGTGAGGCTGTGGGGGCTGGTGAAAAACTGTTTTTT
>TRBJ1-2|.|TRBV5-4|.
CASSLEPGLNYGYTF
TGTGCCAGCAGCTTGGAGCCGGGATTAAACTATGGCTACACCTTC
>TRBJ2-4|few|TRBV4-1|.
CASSQPGRQTLAKNIQYF
TGCGCCAGCAGCCAACCAGGGAGGCAAACCCTAGCCAAAAACATTCAGTACTTC
>TRBJ2-7|.|TRBV28|.
CASTKRQLTYEQYF
TGTGCCAGCACCAAGCGACAGTTGACCTACGAGCAGTACTTC
>TRBJ2-1|.|TRBV11-3|.
CASSLVGYNEQFF
TGTGCCAGCAGCTTAGTCGGCTACAATGAGCAGTTCTTC
>TRBJ1-2|.|TRBV16|.
CASSQSGEGGGYTF
TGTGCCAGCAGCCAATCAGGAGAGGGAGGTGGCTACACCTTC